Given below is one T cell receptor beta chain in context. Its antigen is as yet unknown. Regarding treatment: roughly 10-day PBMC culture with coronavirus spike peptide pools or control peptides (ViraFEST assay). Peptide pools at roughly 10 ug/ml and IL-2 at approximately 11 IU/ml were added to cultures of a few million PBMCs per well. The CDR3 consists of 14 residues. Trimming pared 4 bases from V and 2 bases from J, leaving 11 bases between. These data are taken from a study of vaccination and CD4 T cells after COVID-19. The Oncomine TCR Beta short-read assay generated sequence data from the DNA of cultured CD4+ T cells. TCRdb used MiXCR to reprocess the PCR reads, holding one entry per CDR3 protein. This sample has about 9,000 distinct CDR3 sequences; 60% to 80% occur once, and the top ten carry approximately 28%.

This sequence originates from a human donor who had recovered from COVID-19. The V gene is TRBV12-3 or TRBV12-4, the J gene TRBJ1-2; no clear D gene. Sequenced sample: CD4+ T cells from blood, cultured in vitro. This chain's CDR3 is CASSYGVVNYGYTF. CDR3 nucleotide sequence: TGTGCCAGCAGTTATGGGGTTGTCAACTATGGCTACACCTTC.